The clone carrying this TCR beta chain was observed once. No antigen is known for it. This entry belongs to a study of OX40 agonist ivuxolimab in advanced cancers. Across the whole study: A mean age of approximately 60 years, range 23 to 79, was recorded, and around 85% were male.

The CDR3 totals 17 residues. Germline values: CDR1 ENHRY, CDR2 SYGVKD. The V end was cut by 2 bases, the J end by 0 bases, with 17 bases between. Repertoires were generated with immunoSEQ multiplex PCR, while TCRdb's copy carries only in-frame clones and drops some. The table lists under 85,000 clones, approximately 90% of them singletons. Broader study findings: Both CD4+ and CD8+ T cell populations in blood had undergone clonal expansion by week 6 at 0.1 to 3.0 mg/kg. Low levels of normalized T-cell clonal expansion also appeared in some nonresponders.

This clonotype was sampled from an adult with an advanced solid tumor such as melanoma, head and neck, liver or kidney cancer. The sequencing used CD4+ or CD8+ T cells sorted from blood, collected in a trial of the OX40 agonist ivuxolimab. This rearrangement joins TRBV10-3 to TRBJ2-7; the D is unclear. Here the CDR3 reads CAISEPGPPTTSYEQYF. As DNA, the CDR3 is TGTGCCATCAGTGAGCCAGGCCCCCCGACCACCTCCTACGAGCAGTACTTC.